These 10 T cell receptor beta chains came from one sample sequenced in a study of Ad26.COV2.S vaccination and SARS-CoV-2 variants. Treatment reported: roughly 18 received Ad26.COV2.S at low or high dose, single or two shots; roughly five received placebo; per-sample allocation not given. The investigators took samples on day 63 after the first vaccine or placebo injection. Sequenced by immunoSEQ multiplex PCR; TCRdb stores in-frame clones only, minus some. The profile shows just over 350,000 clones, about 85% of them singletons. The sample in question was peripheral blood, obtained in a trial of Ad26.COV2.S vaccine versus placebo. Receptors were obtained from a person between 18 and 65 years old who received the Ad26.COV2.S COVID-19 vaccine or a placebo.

Here the CDR3 reads CSVDRYNEQFF. CDR3 nucleotides: TGCAGCGTTGACAGGTACAATGAGCAGTTCTTC. This chain links TRBV29-1 with TRBJ2-1, with D hard to call. There are 11 residues in the CDR3. Trimming left V 3 bases short and J 4 bases short, with 4 bases between. Germline V CDR1 and CDR2: SQVTM, ANQGSEA.

CDR3 coding DNA: TGTGCCAGCAGCTTGGTAGCGGGAGGGCCCTACGAGCAGTACTTC. Protein: CASSLVAGGPYEQYF. V is TRBV5-5 and J is TRBJ2-7; 11 positions match TRBD2. V trimming: 0 bases; J trimming: 2 bases; junction bases outside the gene matches: 1. The CDR3 sequence is 15 residues long. Germline V CDR1 and CDR2: SGHKS, YYEKEE (reference sequence).

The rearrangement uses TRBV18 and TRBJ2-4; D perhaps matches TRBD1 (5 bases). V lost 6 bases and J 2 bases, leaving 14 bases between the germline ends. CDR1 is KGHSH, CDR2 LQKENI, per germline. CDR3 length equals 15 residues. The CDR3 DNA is TGTGCCAGCTCCCCCTCGGCAGGGTCCAAAAACATTCAGTACTTC. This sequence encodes CASSPSAGSKNIQYF.

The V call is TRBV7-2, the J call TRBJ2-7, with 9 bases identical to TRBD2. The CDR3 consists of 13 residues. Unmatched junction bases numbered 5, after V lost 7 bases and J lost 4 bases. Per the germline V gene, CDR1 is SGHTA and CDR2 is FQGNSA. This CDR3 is CASTVAGAYEQYF. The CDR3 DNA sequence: TGTGCCAGCACCGTAGCGGGGGCTTACGAGCAGTACTTC.

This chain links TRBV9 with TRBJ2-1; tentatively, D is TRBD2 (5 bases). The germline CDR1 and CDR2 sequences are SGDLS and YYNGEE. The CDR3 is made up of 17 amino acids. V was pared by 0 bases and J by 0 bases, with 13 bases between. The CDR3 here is CASSVGVGVSSYNEQFF. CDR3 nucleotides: TGTGCCAGCAGCGTAGGGGTCGGGGTCAGCTCCTACAATGAGCAGTTCTTC.

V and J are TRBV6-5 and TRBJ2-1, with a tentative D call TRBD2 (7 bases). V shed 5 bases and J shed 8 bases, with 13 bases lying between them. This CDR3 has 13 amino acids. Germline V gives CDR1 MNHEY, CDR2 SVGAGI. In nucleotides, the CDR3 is TGTGCCAGCAGTAACCCGGGGGGCGATGAGCAGTTCTTC. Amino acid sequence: CASSNPGGDEQFF.

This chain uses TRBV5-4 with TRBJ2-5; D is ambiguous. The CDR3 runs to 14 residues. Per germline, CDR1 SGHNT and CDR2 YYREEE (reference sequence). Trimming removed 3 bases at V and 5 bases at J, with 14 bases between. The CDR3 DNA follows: TGTGCCAGCAGCTCCCTACAGCGCGGCGAGACCCAGTACTTC. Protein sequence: CASSSLQRGETQYF.

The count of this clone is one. The CDR3 spells CAWSSGQGNSPLHF. The CDR3 region has the DNA TGTGCCTGGAGTTCAGGACAGGGGAATTCACCCCTCCACTTT. The genes are TRBV30 and TRBJ1-6; 9 bases fit TRBD1. Per the germline V gene, CDR1 is GTSNPN and CDR2 is SVGIG (reference sequence). The CDR3 runs 14 residues. V dropped 2 bases and J dropped 7; count of bases not matched to a gene: 3.

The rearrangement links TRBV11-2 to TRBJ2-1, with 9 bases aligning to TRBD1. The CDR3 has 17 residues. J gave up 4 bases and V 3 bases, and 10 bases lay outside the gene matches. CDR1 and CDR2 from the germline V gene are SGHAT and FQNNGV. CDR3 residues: CASSFGTGSALYNEQFF. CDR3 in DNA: TGTGCCAGCAGCTTCGGGACAGGGTCTGCTCTGTACAATGAGCAGTTCTTC.

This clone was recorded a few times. For the CDR3, the DNA is TGTGCCAGCAGTCAGGAAGCGGGATCCTACGAGCAGTACTTC. Encoded protein: CASSQEAGSYEQYF. The V and J genes are TRBV2 and TRBJ2-7, with 7 bases that match TRBD2. Germline CDR1 and CDR2: SNHLY and FYNNEI. There are 14 residues in the CDR3. With V trimmed by 5 bases and J by 1 base, 5 bases remained unmatched.